This TCR beta chain was found in a study of tumor-infiltrating lymphocytes in primary liver carcinoma. Across the whole study: Productive TCRbeta reads per sample were roughly 3.5 to 7.5 million, not differing by tissue. General study points: Pairs of tumor regions overlapped more than tumor-adjacent and tumor-blood pairs did.

With 500 to 650 ng total RNA as template and a constant-region primer, TCR beta cDNA was made. Library construction for TCR beta comprised three nested multiplex PCR rounds performed with slightly modified ARM-PCR. A C-beta reverse primer was combined with TRBV1-TRBV30 forward primers in the first two PCR rounds, and each round had around 11 cycles. TCRdb reprocessed the multiplex PCR reads with MiXCR, giving one entry per CDR3 protein. The sample has about 78,000 distinct CDR3 sequences; roughly three quarters are singletons. The study co-extracted DNA and RNA from 20-30 mg of unsorted bulk tissue. Patients showed chronic HBV infection and an absence of prior treatment. Each tumor was sampled at four poles and its centre. The CDR3 has 15 amino acids. CDR1 and CDR2 (germline): SGHAT, FQNNGV. V was shortened by 6 bases and J by 6 bases, with 20 bases between the two germline ends. Turning to this clonotype: The antigen is undetermined.

Sequenced: liver tumor tissue from sampling region 4. Subset: tumor region T4, right-lateral pole. V is TRBV11-2 and J is TRBJ2-5, with D possibly being TRBD2 (5 bases). This sequence was found in a man aged 35 to 55 with primary liver carcinoma and hepatitis B virus infection. This CDR3 is CASSHWTGPAKTQYF. The CDR3 bases are TGTGCCAGCAGTCATTGGACTGGTCCCGCGAAGACCCAGTACTTC.